This entry lists 20 T cell receptor beta chains sequenced from one sample in a study of immune cell composition in non-small cell lung cancer. Clones were read by immunoSEQ multiplex PCR, and TCRdb kept only the in-frame ones, dropping some. The repertoire consists of more than 2,000 clones, with approximately 80% occurring once and the leading ten covering approximately 4.2%. Material: lung tumor tissue. The receptors originated from a human donor with non-small cell lung cancer.

The V and J genes are TRBV19 and TRBJ2-7; D might be TRBD1 (6 bases). From germline, CDR1 is LNHDA and CDR2 SQIVND (reference sequence). The CDR3 is 14 residues long. The V and J ends lost 6 bases and 3 bases respectively, with 15 bases between them. The CDR3 sequence: CASSLRTEFYEQYF. The CDR3 bases are TGTGCCAGTAGCCTAAGGACAGAATTCTACGAGCAGTACTTC.

J is TRBJ2-1 and V is TRBV6-5, with TRBD2 matching over 11 bases. The CDR3 covers 15 residues. Germline V CDR1 and CDR2: MNHEY, SVGAGI. With 6 bases clipped from V and 0 bases from J, the junction kept 1 base outside the gene matches. Here the CDR3 reads CASRLAGASYNEQFF. The DNA for the CDR3 is TGTGCCAGCAGACTAGCGGGAGCCTCCTACAATGAGCAGTTCTTC.

This sequence joins TRBV19 and TRBJ1-5; 7 bases agree with TRBD1. The CDR3 runs 17 residues. The V and J ends lost 3 bases and 1 base, in that order; junction bases with no gene match: 9. CDR1 and CDR2 from the germline V gene are LNHDA and SQIVND (reference sequence). The CDR3 bases are TGTGCCAGTAGTATTTCCAACAGGGGTAGAAGCAATCAGCCCCAGCATTTT. Encoded protein: CASSISNRGRSNQPQHF.

The J gene is TRBJ2-3, the V gene TRBV19, with D tentatively TRBD2 (5 bases). The CDR3 loop spans 17 amino acids. Germline V lookup: CDR1 LNHDA, CDR2 SQIVND (reference sequence). V lost 2 bases, J lost 2 bases, and 17 bases lay in between. CDR3 in amino acids: CASSISLAAGYTDTQYF. CDR3 DNA: TGTGCCAGTAGTATAAGCCTAGCCGCAGGCTACACAGATACGCAGTATTTT.

V and J are TRBV20-1 and TRBJ2-7, with D maybe TRBD2 (6 bases). V lost 0 bases and J 7 bases, leaving 7 bases between the germline ends. This CDR3 region has 11 residues. Germline V CDR1 and CDR2: DFQATT, SNEGSKA (reference sequence). This CDR3 reads CSARDREEQYF. CDR3 DNA: TGCAGTGCTAGAGATCGGGAGGAGCAGTACTTC.

This chain connects TRBV2 to TRBJ2-7; 8 bases are shared with TRBD2. Germline V CDR1 and CDR2: SNHLY, FYNNEI. Trimming took 3 bases from V and 1 from J; bases not matched to a gene: 8. CDR3 size: 16 residues. The chain's CDR3 is CASSEPGRAKSYEQYF. The CDR3 DNA reads as TGTGCCAGCAGTGAGCCCGGGAGGGCTAAGTCCTACGAGCAGTACTTC.

CDR3 DNA: TGTGCCAGCAGCGCCCACAGGGCATCGAACACTGAAGCTTTCTTT. This encodes CASSAHRASNTEAFF. The J gene is TRBJ1-1, the V gene TRBV21-1; the D call of TRBD1 is as the table states it, not checked on the DNA. TRBV21-1 is described as a pseudogene. CDR3 length equals 15 residues.

The chain couples TRBV6-1 to TRBJ1-2; D call uncertain. Germline loops: CDR1 MNHNS, CDR2 SASEGT. The CDR3 is 15 residues long. Trimming pared 10 bases from V and 0 bases from J, leaving 18 bases between. DNA for the CDR3: TGTGCCACGAGGCAAGGCCGGTATACTAACTATGGCTACACCTTC. This sequence encodes CATRQGRYTNYGYTF.

This clone was seen a few times. The rearrangement uses TRBV18 and TRBJ1-5, with a possible D match to TRBD1 (5 bases). Germline V gene lookup returns CDR1 KGHSH and CDR2 LQKENI. With 6 bases removed from V and 6 bases from J, the gap between germline ends came to 15 bases. CDR3 length: 14 amino acids. CDR3 sequence reads: CASSRDREPQPQHF. The DNA of the CDR3 is TGTGCCAGCTCCCGTGACAGAGAGCCTCAGCCCCAGCATTTT.

This chain joins TRBV29-1 and TRBJ1-2; 8 bases map to TRBD1. The germline CDR1 and CDR2 sequences are SQVTM and ANQGSEA. The trim removed 4 bases at V and 3 bases at J, leaving 4 bases unmatched. The CDR3 spans 13 residues. The CDR3 region is CSVARGPDYGYTF. DNA for the CDR3: TGCAGCGTTGCCAGGGGGCCTGACTATGGCTACACCTTC.

The gene calls are TRBV30 and TRBJ1-3, with D tentatively TRBD1 (6 bases). This CDR3 is built from 15 residues. The V end lost 5 bases, the J end lost 1 base, and 15 bases lay between the germline ends. The V gene's germline CDR1 is GTSNPN and CDR2 SVGIG (reference sequence). CDR3 coding DNA: TGTGCCTGGTTTGTATCAGGGGTATCTGGAAACACCATATATTTT. Protein sequence: CAWFVSGVSGNTIYF.

The chain recombines TRBV4-3 with TRBJ2-7; D uncertain. The ends were cut back, 1 base at V and 0 bases at J, with 10 bases in the middle. The CDR3 length is 15 residues. Germline assignment: CDR1 LGHNA and CDR2 YSLEER. The CDR3 spells CASSQVADFSYEQYF. Here the CDR3 DNA reads TGCGCCAGCAGCCAAGTGGCAGATTTCTCCTACGAGCAGTACTTC.

V usage is TRBV7-2 and J usage is TRBJ2-1, with TRBD2 matching over 13 bases. The V gene end was trimmed by 4 bases and the J gene end by 7 bases; junction bases not matched to a gene: 4. Germline CDR1 is SGHTA and CDR2 is FQGNSA. The CDR3 is made up of 15 amino acids. CDR3 DNA sequence: TGTGCCAGCAGCTGGACTAGCGGGAGAAGAAATGAGCAGTTCTTC. It translates to CASSWTSGRRNEQFF. Filled out from reference TRBV7-2 and TRBJ2-1, the complete variable domain reads GAGVSQSPSNKVTEKGKDVELRCDPISGHTALYWYRQSLGQGLEFLIYFQGNSAPDKSGLPSDRFSAERTGGSVSTLTIQRTQQEDSAVYLCASSWTSGRRNEQFFGPGTRLTVL.

V is TRBV18 and J is TRBJ2-7; maybe TRBD2 (6 bases). The V end was cut by 3 bases, the J end by 3 bases, with 27 bases between. CDR1 KGHSH and CDR2 LQKENI come from the germline V gene. The length of the CDR3 is 19 residues. CDR3: CASSPYGLGLGRRDYEQYF. CDR3 coding DNA: TGTGCCAGCTCACCTTATGGTCTGGGTTTGGGCAGGAGGGACTACGAGCAGTACTTC.

The chain recombines TRBV9 with TRBJ2-1; 8 bases agree with TRBD2. The CDR3 is made up of 15 amino acids. The ends lost 2 bases at V and 3 bases at J; junction bases unmatched: 4. Germline V CDR1 and CDR2: SGDLS, YYNGEE. As DNA, the CDR3 is TGTGCCAGCAGCGTTAGCGGGATCGACTACAATGAGCAGTTCTTC. This encodes CASSVSGIDYNEQFF.

This clone was observed once. Mismatch with germline at one junction end may stem from a read error. V and J are TRBV2 and TRBJ2-1; 10 nucleotides agree with TRBD1. This CDR3 spans 12 amino acids. Per germline, CDR1 SNHLY and CDR2 FYNNEI. CDR3 in amino acids: CASSHQTGGLIF. The DNA of the CDR3 is TGTGCCAGCAGTCATCAGACAGGGGGCCTAATCTTC.

The rearrangement links TRBV18 to TRBJ2-1; 10 nucleotides line up with TRBD2. The CDR3 has 18 amino acids. The V segment lost 0 bases and the J segment 0 bases; nucleotides outside the gene matches: 5. The germline V gene has CDR1 KGHSH and CDR2 LQKENI. For the CDR3, the DNA is TGTGCCAGCTCACCACCACTAGCGGGGATAAGCTCCTACAATGAGCAGTTCTTC. Translated, it gives CASSPPLAGISSYNEQFF.

The V and J genes are TRBV28 and TRBJ2-3; TRBD2 matches at 8 bases. With 2 bases clipped from V and 5 bases from J, the junction kept 24 bases outside the gene matches. The germline CDR1 and CDR2 sequences are MDHEN and SYDVKM. The CDR3 length is 21 residues. The CDR3 region has the DNA TGTGCCAGCAGTTTACCGGGGGGGAGCCAGGTCGGTATGCGGGCGAAAGATACGCAGTATTTT. This gives the protein CASSLPGGSQVGMRAKDTQYF.

This clone was seen only once. The chain is built from TRBV7-6 and TRBJ2-7, with D tentatively TRBD2 (5 bases). Per germline, CDR1 SGHVS and CDR2 FNYEAQ. Deletions cut 1 base from V and 3 bases from J, with 7 bases between. The CDR3 runs to 13 residues. The CDR3 DNA follows: TGTGCCAGCAGCTTAGGGACTTTCTACGAGCAGTACTTC. It translates to CASSLGTFYEQYF.

The rearrangement uses TRBV15 and TRBJ2-5; no reliable D call. Deletions cut 6 bases from V and 1 base from J, with 6 bases between. The CDR3 contains 12 residues. Germline CDR1 LNHNV, CDR2 YYDKDF (reference sequence). In nucleotides, the CDR3 is TGTGCCACCAGTCACAGCCAAGAGACCCAGTACTTC. Translation gives CATSHSQETQYF.